What follows are 32 T cell receptor beta chains derived from one specimen sequenced in a study of CD8 T cells in Susac syndrome. Reverse transcription of about 0.45 to 1 ug RNA was carried out with random hexamers. TCRdb re-called the immunoSEQ multiplex PCR reads with MiXCR, one entry per CDR3 protein. The sample lists 200,000 to 250,000 distinct CDR3 sequences, 95% seen once, with around 0.099% in the top ten. Sequencing was performed on CD4+ T cells from PBMCs. These receptor sequences come from a human donor with multiple sclerosis.

This clonotype came up once. The chain uses TRBV20-1 and TRBJ2-1; D uncertain. The CDR3 loop spans 14 amino acids. Germline V gene data show CDR1 as DFQATT and CDR2 as SNEGSKA (reference sequence). Trimming left V 3 bases short and J 7 bases short, with 16 bases between. CDR3 sequence (DNA): TGCAGTGCTAGTCTCAATGCCAGAGAGAATGAGCAGTTCTTC. As protein: CSASLNARENEQFF.

This chain links TRBV3-1 with TRBJ2-3; D is perhaps TRBD2 (5 bases). The V end was cut by 1 base, the J end by 1 base, with 15 bases between. Germline V lookup: CDR1 LGHDT, CDR2 YNNKEL (reference sequence). The CDR3 extends over 17 amino acids. The CDR3 DNA is TGTGCCAGCAGCCAAGGGGCGTCCGAGAGGGGCACAGATACGCAGTATTTT. Translating gives CASSQGASERGTDTQYF.

This chain joins TRBV6-1 and TRBJ2-7; D gene ambiguous. CDR1 is MNHNS and CDR2 is SASEGT in the germline V gene. Trimming removed 2 bases at V and 6 bases at J, with 11 bases between. This CDR3 has 13 amino acids. The DNA of the CDR3 is TGTGCCAGCAGTGAAAGCCCGTCCCCCGAGCAGTACTTC. It yields the protein CASSESPSPEQYF.

This chain links TRBV9 with TRBJ2-1, with D perhaps given as TRBD1 or TRBD2 (5 bases each). This CDR3 contains 15 residues. V was pared by 2 bases and J by 5 bases, with 14 bases between. The germline V gene encodes CDR1 SGDLS and CDR2 YYNGEE. In DNA form, the CDR3 reads TGTGCCAGCAGCGTTTCCGGGACCGAGCACAATGAGCAGTTCTTC. Amino acids: CASSVSGTEHNEQFF.

This chain links TRBV20-1 with TRBJ2-6; TRBD2 might be the D (5 bases). The CDR3 totals 15 residues. Trimming took 2 bases from V and 4 from J, leaving 12 bases between them. Germline CDR1 and CDR2: DFQATT and SNEGSKA (reference sequence). The CDR3 DNA follows: TGCAGTGCTAGAACACTGGAGGCCGGGGCCAACGTCCTGACTTTC. Protein sequence: CSARTLEAGANVLTF.

This chain joins TRBV20-1 and TRBJ2-5; D possibly corresponds to TRBD2 (6 bases). Trimming removed 1 base from V and 7 bases from J, with 22 bases in between. Germline V CDR1 and CDR2: DFQATT, SNEGSKA (reference sequence). This CDR3 contains 16 residues. The DNA for the CDR3 is TGCAGTGCTAGAGCCACCCTCCCGGGACTCAAGTCGACCCAGTACTTC. Encoded protein: CSARATLPGLKSTQYF.

The chain recombines TRBV27 with TRBJ1-2, with D perhaps TRBD1 (5 bases). The CDR3 consists of 16 residues. The V gene lost 5 bases and the J gene lost 3 bases, with 19 bases spanning the gap. CDR1 and CDR2 from the germline V gene are MNHEY and SMNVEV (reference sequence). CDR3 residues: CASSQRIRGSDYGYTF. The CDR3 region has the DNA TGTGCCAGCAGTCAACGTATTAGGGGTTCTGACTATGGCTACACCTTC.

The chain links TRBV12-3 or TRBV12-4 to TRBJ1-2; possible D gene TRBD1, 5 bases. V shed 5 bases and J shed 8 bases, with 15 bases lying between them. The CDR3 loop spans 13 amino acids. CDR3 DNA: TGTGCCAGCAGTAACCGTGGGGGTCGGGGCTACACCTTC. This codes for CASSNRGGRGYTF.

The CDR3 nucleotides read TGTGCCTGGAATCCTTCGGGGAACACTGAAGCTTTCTTT. Translated, it gives CAWNPSGNTEAFF. The V call is TRBV30, the J call TRBJ1-1, with D unresolved. The germline V gene encodes CDR1 GTSNPN and CDR2 SVGIG (reference sequence). Trimming took 4 bases from V and 1 from J, leaving 10 bases between them. This CDR3 has 13 residues. Complete variable domain (other parts from reference TRBV30 and TRBJ1-1): SQTIHQWPATLVQPVGSPLSLECTVEGTSNPNLYWYRQAAGRGLQLLFYSVGIGQISSEVPQNLSASRPQDRQFILSSKKLLLSDSGFYLCAWNPSGNTEAFFGQGTRLTVV.

The V call is TRBV7-2, the J call TRBJ1-1; D call uncertain. Trimming removed 6 bases at V and 0 bases at J, with 8 bases between. The germline CDR1 and CDR2 sequences are SGHTA and FQGNSA. This CDR3 region has 13 residues. CDR3 coding DNA: TGTGCCAGCAGAATAACGGTGAACACTGAAGCTTTCTTT. Amino acid sequence: CASRITVNTEAFF.

A remark on this clonotype: Relative to the germline gene, one junction end is altered; a read error may explain this. The V gene is TRBV7-9, the J gene TRBJ2-4; D is perhaps TRBD1 or TRBD2 (6 bases each). The CDR3 runs to 13 residues. Germline CDR1 SEHNR, CDR2 FQNEAQ (reference sequence). DNA for the CDR3: TGTGCCAGCAGCTCGGGGGCGACCCCGTCCGTAAACTTC. It codes for CASSSGATPSVNF.

J is TRBJ2-7 and V is TRBV11-2; 7 bases agree with TRBD2. CDR1 and CDR2 from the germline V gene are SGHAT and FQNNGV. V shed 4 bases and J 5 bases; nucleotides not matched to a gene: 5. The CDR3 is made up of 13 amino acids. Here the CDR3 reads CASSYPGLNEQYF. For the CDR3, the DNA is TGTGCCAGCAGCTACCCGGGACTAAACGAGCAGTACTTC.

The chain carries TRBV12-3 or TRBV12-4 and TRBJ2-5; 10 nucleotides agree with TRBD2. There are 16 residues in the CDR3. V shed 5 bases, J shed 5 bases, and the junction held 11 bases outside the gene matches. CDR3 bases: TGTGCCAGCAGTCTCTCGCATAGCGGGGGGCTCGAGACCCAGTACTTC. This translates into CASSLSHSGGLETQYF.

In nucleotides, the CDR3 is TGTGCCAGCAGTTCGGGACTAGTTGTAACAGATACGCAGTATTTT. It translates to CASSSGLVVTDTQYF. V gene TRBV12-3 or TRBV12-4 combines with J gene TRBJ2-3; 8 nucleotides align to TRBD2. The CDR3 loop spans 15 amino acids. V dropped 4 bases and J dropped 3; count of bases not matched to a gene: 6.

The gene calls are TRBV9 and TRBJ2-3; D uncertain. The V end lost 0 bases, the J end lost 1 base, and 9 bases lay between the germline ends. Germline values: CDR1 SGDLS, CDR2 YYNGEE. CDR3 length equals 15 residues. Here the CDR3 reads CASSVGVLGTDTQYF. In DNA, the CDR3 is TGTGCCAGCAGCGTAGGTGTTCTCGGCACAGATACGCAGTATTTT.

The chain carries TRBV10-3 and TRBJ1-2, with a possible D match to TRBD1 (6 bases). The germline V gene encodes CDR1 ENHRY and CDR2 SYGVKD. The length of the CDR3 is 13 residues. V was clipped by 7 bases and J by 4 bases, with 13 bases between them. DNA of the CDR3: TGTGCCATCACCGAACAGGGATCCTATGGCTACACCTTC. This encodes CAITEQGSYGYTF.

The chain recombines TRBV3-1 with TRBJ2-5; 7 nucleotides line up with TRBD2. V trimming: 3 bases; J trimming: 5 bases; junction bases outside the gene matches: 3. The CDR3 has 13 amino acids. Germline assignment: CDR1 LGHDT and CDR2 YNNKEL (reference sequence). The CDR3 reads CASSQLAAETQYF. The CDR3 DNA is TGTGCCAGCAGCCAGCTAGCGGCGGAGACCCAGTACTTC.

The chain couples TRBV20-1 to TRBJ1-5; TRBD1 agrees at 7 bases. Germline V CDR1 and CDR2: DFQATT, SNEGSKA (reference sequence). This CDR3 comprises 14 residues. The J segment lost 2 bases and the V segment lost 5 bases, leaving 6 bases of the junction unmatched. CDR3 sequence (DNA): TGCAGTGCTCCGACAGGGTTAGGCAATCAGCCCCAGCATTTT. It encodes CSAPTGLGNQPQHF.

This clonotype was recorded only once. The rearrangement joins TRBV28 to TRBJ2-1, with 10 bases that match TRBD2. The CDR3 spans 16 residues. The V gene end was trimmed by 1 base and the J gene end by 9 bases; junction bases not matched to a gene: 9. The germline CDR1 and CDR2 sequences are MDHEN and SYDVKM. The CDR3 reads CASSLSLAGKSGEQFF. The CDR3 coding sequence is TGTGCCAGCAGTTTATCACTAGCGGGAAAGTCGGGTGAGCAGTTCTTC.

J is TRBJ2-5 and V is TRBV29-1; D gene uncertain. V was trimmed by 7 bases and J by 2 bases, leaving 11 bases between them. The germline V gene encodes CDR1 SQVTM and CDR2 ANQGSEA. The CDR3 contains 12 residues. CDR3 loop: CSERARQETQYF. In DNA form, the CDR3 reads TGCAGCGAACGGGCCAGGCAAGAGACCCAGTACTTC. Complete variable domain (other parts from reference TRBV29-1 and TRBJ2-5): SAVISQKPSRDICQRGTSLTIQCQVDSQVTMMFWYRQQPGQSLTLIATANQGSEATYESGFVIDKFPISRPNLTFSTLTVSNMSPEDSSIYLCSERARQETQYFGPGTRLLVL.

The chain couples TRBV29-1 to TRBJ1-1; 7 nucleotides agree with TRBD1. V lost 5 bases, J lost 0 bases, and 3 bases stayed unmatched. The length of the CDR3 is 13 residues. The germline V gene encodes CDR1 SQVTM and CDR2 ANQGSEA. In DNA form, the CDR3 reads TGCAGCGTTAGGACAGGAGTGAACACTGAAGCTTTCTTT. It codes for CSVRTGVNTEAFF.

The table lists this clonotype with a count of one. The CDR3 loop is CASSPVPLGNEQFF. In DNA, the CDR3 is TGTGCCAGCTCACCTGTCCCGCTGGGGAATGAGCAGTTCTTC. The gene calls are TRBV18 and TRBJ2-1; D is unclear. V shed 3 bases and J shed 7 bases, with 13 bases lying between them. The length of the CDR3 is 14 residues. Germline-derived CDR1 and CDR2 are KGHSH and LQKENI.

This chain connects TRBV9 to TRBJ2-1; D is unresolved. Per the germline V gene, CDR1 is SGDLS and CDR2 is YYNGEE. V shed 0 bases and J shed 0 bases, with 7 bases lying between them. The CDR3 is 15 amino acids. CDR3 DNA: TGTGCCAGCAGCGTAGAGACGAGCTCCTACAATGAGCAGTTCTTC. Its translation: CASSVETSSYNEQFF. The full variable domain, completed using reference TRBV9 and TRBJ2-1, is DSGVTQTPKHLITATGQRVTLRCSPRSGDLSVYWYQQSLDQGLQFLIQYYNGEERAKGNILERFSAQQFPDLHSELNLSSLELGDSALYFCASSVETSSYNEQFFGPGTRLTVL.

This clonotype was seen once. This chain joins TRBV18 and TRBJ1-4, with a weak D call TRBD1 (6 bases). The CDR3 totals 17 residues. The ends were cut back, 5 bases at V and 8 bases at J, with 24 bases in the middle. CDR1 is KGHSH and CDR2 is LQKENI in the germline V gene. In nucleotides, the CDR3 is TGTGCCAGCTCAACCCGGGACATTCGACTCTCCAAGGAAAAACTGTTTTTT. Translated, it gives CASSTRDIRLSKEKLFF.

This sequence joins TRBV27 and TRBJ2-7; D perhaps matches TRBD2 (6 bases). This CDR3 contains 15 residues. Looked up from germline, CDR1 is MNHEY and CDR2 is SMNVEV (reference sequence). V lost 0 bases to trimming and J lost 4 bases, with 13 bases between them. The CDR3 DNA follows: TGTGCCAGCAGTTTATCGCGCGGGGTTCTTTACGAGCAGTACTTC. Translating it yields CASSLSRGVLYEQYF.

The V and J genes are TRBV19 and TRBJ1-5, with 7 bases aligning to TRBD1. CDR1 LNHDA and CDR2 SQIVND come from the germline V gene (reference sequence). The CDR3 length is 14 residues. V lost 7 bases, J lost 9 bases, and 12 bases stayed unmatched. The DNA of the CDR3 is TGTGCCAGTATTCAAGACCCACAGGGGACGCCCCAGCATTTT. Translated: CASIQDPQGTPQHF.

The V call is TRBV5-4, the J call TRBJ2-2; 10 nucleotides agree with TRBD2. V shed 2 bases and J 6 bases; nucleotides not matched to a gene: 4. The CDR3 is 15 residues long. Germline V gene sequence: CDR1 SGHNT, CDR2 YYREEE (reference sequence). The DNA for the CDR3 is TGTGCCAGCAGCTTAAAAGCGGGAGGGGCCGGGGAGCTGTTTTTT. Translation gives CASSLKAGGAGELFF.

V gene TRBV30 combines with J gene TRBJ2-7; TRBD2 might be the D (6 bases). CDR3 length equals 16 residues. Germline V gives CDR1 GTSNPN, CDR2 SVGIG (reference sequence). V lost 0 bases and J lost 5, with 20 bases in between. CDR3 nucleotides: TGTGCCTGGAGTGTACCGGGAGAGGCCGTGAATCACGAGCAGTACTTC. Residues: CAWSVPGEAVNHEQYF.

V usage is TRBV20-1 and J usage is TRBJ2-7, with 8 nucleotides matching TRBD2. After removal of 3 bases from V and 5 bases from J, the junction contained 6 bases not matched to a gene. Germline lookup yields CDR1 DFQATT and CDR2 SNEGSKA (reference sequence). The CDR3 has 13 residues. The CDR3 coding sequence is TGCAGTGCTAGTGACGGGAGGGCCCACGAGCAGTACTTC. Protein: CSASDGRAHEQYF.

This chain joins TRBV14 and TRBJ1-3, with D unclear. Trimming cost V 4 bases and J 0 bases, with 1 base left between them. The germline V gene has CDR1 SGHDN and CDR2 FVKESK. The CDR3 is made up of 12 amino acids. The CDR3 nucleotides are TGTGCCAGCAGCCGCTCTGGAAACACCATATATTTT. Translating it yields CASSRSGNTIYF.

This sequence joins TRBV3-1 and TRBJ1-2, with TRBD1 as a possible D gene (5 bases). Germline V lookup: CDR1 LGHDT, CDR2 YNNKEL (reference sequence). The CDR3 runs 14 residues. Between the trimmed V and J ends, which lost 3 bases and 8 bases, there was a span of 16 bases. CDR3 in DNA: TGTGCCAGCAGCCACTTGGACAAAAGTGGGGGCTACACCTTC. As protein: CASSHLDKSGGYTF.

The chain links TRBV20-1 to TRBJ2-3; no reliable D call. In germline, CDR1 is DFQATT, CDR2 SNEGSKA (reference sequence). The germline V and J ends were trimmed by 5 bases and 2 bases, with 5 bases remaining between them. This CDR3 region has 11 residues. CDR3 protein: CSAYTTDTQYF. CDR3 in DNA: TGCAGTGCTTACACCACAGATACGCAGTATTTT.